This T cell receptor beta chain is from a study of CD8 T cells in ankylosing spondylitis. This CDR3 is built from 15 residues. Trimming removed 5 bases at V and 2 bases at J, with 13 bases between. Germline V gene sequence: CDR1 SGHTA, CDR2 FQGNSA. Findings of the study overall: The authors reported significant enrichment of disease-linked clones in matched ankylosing spondylitis synovial fluid.

TCRdb passed the 5' RACE reads through MiXCR, listing each CDR3 protein once. The sample has over 30,000 distinct CDR3 sequences, more than 15% seen once; the top ten hold about 49%. As for this clonotype: Antigen unknown.

The chain employs TRBV7-2 and TRBJ1-5, with D unresolved. This clonotype was obtained from a male donor with ankylosing spondylitis or in good health (not recorded which). The sample comprised blood. CDR3 sequence: CASSSDSMGNQPQHF. Here the CDR3 DNA reads TGTGCCAGCAGCAGCGATTCGATGGGCAATCAGCCCCAGCATTTT.